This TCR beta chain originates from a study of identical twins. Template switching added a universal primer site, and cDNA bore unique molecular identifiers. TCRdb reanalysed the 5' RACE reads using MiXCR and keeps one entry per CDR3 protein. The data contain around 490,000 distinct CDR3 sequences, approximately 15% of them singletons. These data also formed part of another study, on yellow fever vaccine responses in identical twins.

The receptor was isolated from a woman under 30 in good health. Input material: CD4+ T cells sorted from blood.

Written as DNA, the CDR3 is TGTGCCAGCAGCGTAGCTGAGCGGGTCTATGGCTACACCTTC. Its translation: CASSVAERVYGYTF. The chain employs TRBV9 and TRBJ1-2; D is uncertain. Germline CDR1 SGDLS, CDR2 YYNGEE. V dropped 0 bases and J dropped 4 bases, with 10 bases sitting between them. The CDR3 runs 14 residues.